The 15 T cell receptor beta chains in this list originate from one sample, sequenced in a study of blood T cell repertoires in COVID-19 (dated by TCRdb to about 2020). Receptors were amplified or captured by the immunoSEQ multiplex PCR assay. TCRdb re-hosts the immuneACCESS table, in-frame sequences only. Its copies lack some clones; in the studies checked, an unresolved V gene accounts for under half of them, and the cause for the rest is not known. For this sample the table gives about 480,000 clones, of which 89% were detected only once. The ten largest clones add up to around 0.92% of the sample. The sequencing input was peripheral blood. These receptors were collected from a man aged 18 to 30 with COVID-19, enrolled during active disease.

This sequence joins TRBV6-5 and TRBJ1-6, with D hard to call. Trimming shortened V by 0 bases and J by 10 bases, and 10 bases separated the two germline ends. Germline V gene sequence: CDR1 MNHEY, CDR2 SVGAGI. The CDR3 is made up of 14 amino acids. CDR3 amino acids: CASSYSGERSPLHF. The DNA for the CDR3 is TGTGCCAGCAGTTACTCAGGAGAGAGGTCACCCCTCCACTTT.

The V call is TRBV14, the J call TRBJ2-7; D uncertain. Per germline, CDR1 SGHDN and CDR2 FVKESK. This CDR3 region has 15 residues. The germline V and J ends were trimmed by 1 base and 6 bases, with 16 bases remaining between them. For the CDR3, the DNA is TGTGCCAGCAGCCAAGTCGGTGGTCCTGCCGCCGAGCAGTACTTC. Translating it yields CASSQVGGPAAEQYF.

The rearrangement joins TRBV5-4 to TRBJ2-7, with TRBD1 matching over 8 bases. The CDR3 sequence is 13 residues long. CDR1 is SGHNT and CDR2 is YYREEE in the germline V gene (reference sequence). After removal of 9 bases from V and 0 bases from J, the junction contained 5 bases not matched to a gene. CDR3 in DNA: TGTGCCACCAACACAGGGGGCTCCTACGAGCAGTACTTC. Protein: CATNTGGSYEQYF.

The chain is built from TRBV12-5 and TRBJ1-5; tentatively, D is TRBD1 (5 bases). This CDR3 has 17 amino acids. V lost 0 bases and J 0 bases, leaving 12 bases between the germline ends. Germline CDR1 reads LGHNT; CDR2 reads FRNRAP. CDR3 in amino acids: CASGLVVSGVSNQPQHF. CDR3 in DNA: TGTGCTAGTGGTTTGGTAGTGTCGGGGGTTAGCAATCAGCCCCAGCATTTT. Combining the CDR3 with reference TRBV12-5 and TRBJ1-5 gives the whole variable domain DARVTQTPRHKVTEMGQEVTMRCQPILGHNTVFWYRQTMMQGLELLAYFRNRAPLDDSGMPKDRFSAEMPDATLATLKIQPSEPRDSAVYFCASGLVVSGVSNQPQHFGDGTRLSIL.

V usage is TRBV7-9 and J usage is TRBJ2-1, with 7 bases that match TRBD2. Unmatched junction bases numbered 12, after V lost 5 bases and J lost 8 bases. Germline V gene data show CDR1 as SEHNR and CDR2 as FQNEAQ (reference sequence). The CDR3 runs to 15 residues. CDR3 amino acids: CASSIGLGSVHEQFF. For the CDR3, the DNA is TGTGCCAGCAGCATCGGACTAGGATCAGTCCATGAGCAGTTCTTC.

The chain is built from TRBV5-5 and TRBJ1-2; D unclear. CDR3 length: 12 amino acids. V was shortened by 0 bases and J by 4 bases, with 4 bases between the two germline ends. Germline CDR1 reads SGHKS; CDR2 reads YYEKEE (reference sequence). CDR3 DNA sequence: TGTGCCAGCAGCTTGGACACCTATGGCTACACCTTC. This gives the protein CASSLDTYGYTF.

The chain uses TRBV4-1 and TRBJ1-1; tentatively, D is TRBD1 (6 bases). Per germline, CDR1 MGHRA and CDR2 YSYEKL. V was pared by 1 base and J by 1 base, with 10 bases between. The CDR3 has 15 residues. The DNA for the CDR3 is TGCGCCAGCAGCCAAGTAGGGGGGGCGAACACTGAAGCTTTCTTT. Protein product: CASSQVGGANTEAFF.

The chain links TRBV5-1 to TRBJ1-1, with D possibly TRBD1 on 6 matching bases. With 0 bases removed from V and 5 bases from J, the gap between germline ends came to 14 bases. Germline-derived CDR1 and CDR2 are SGHRS and YFSETQ. The CDR3 contains 15 residues. The CDR3 DNA sequence: TGCGCCAGCAGCTTGGAAGGGGGATTGGGAACTGAAGCTTTCTTT. Translating it yields CASSLEGGLGTEAFF.

The chain recombines TRBV3-1 (or the pseudogene TRBV3-2) with TRBJ2-2; D might be TRBD2 (5 bases). Germline CDR1 is LGHDT and CDR2 is YNNKEL (reference sequence). The CDR3 is made up of 12 amino acids. The V and J ends lost 10 bases and 3 bases respectively, with 9 bases between them. The CDR3 sequence: CATEGDTGELFF. The CDR3 DNA is TGTGCCACCGAGGGAGACACCGGGGAGCTGTTTTTT.

The chain employs TRBV21-1 and TRBJ1-5; TRBD1, the table's D call, was not compared with the DNA. TRBV21-1 counts as a pseudogene. The CDR3 runs to 17 residues. CDR3 nucleotides: TGTGCCAGCAGCAAAGGACCGGGACAGGATAGCAATCAGCCCCAGCATTTT. Protein: CASSKGPGQDSNQPQHF.

CDR3 coding DNA: TGTGCCAGCAGCGTAGGAGTGAGACTAGCGGGAAGGAGGCAGTACTTC. This codes for CASSVGVRLAGRRQYF. The chain recombines TRBV9 with TRBJ2-7, with TRBD2 identical over 11 bases. The germline V gene has CDR1 SGDLS and CDR2 YYNGEE. V lost 0 bases, J lost 9 bases, and 11 bases stayed unmatched. This CDR3 has 16 residues.

The chain uses TRBV4-1 and TRBJ2-1, with 10 bases lining up with TRBD2. V trimming: 4 bases; J trimming: 0 bases; junction bases outside the gene matches: 3. CDR3 length: 16 residues. From germline, CDR1 is MGHRA and CDR2 YSYEKL. The CDR3 sequence is CASSLSGRSSYNEQFF. CDR3 nucleotide sequence: TGCGCCAGCAGCCTTAGCGGGAGGAGCTCCTACAATGAGCAGTTCTTC.

This clone has only one observation. The V gene is TRBV7-9, the J gene TRBJ2-1; 10 bases align to TRBD2. The CDR3 has 17 residues. V trimming: 5 bases; J trimming: 2 bases; junction bases outside the gene matches: 9. Per germline, CDR1 SEHNR and CDR2 FQNEAQ (reference sequence). The CDR3 DNA sequence: TGTGCCAGCAGCAATAGCTCAGCGGGAGGGGCCTACAATGAGCAGTTCTTC. Translating gives CASSNSSAGGAYNEQFF.

V usage is TRBV2 and J usage is TRBJ2-7, with D possibly being TRBD2 (5 bases). CDR3 length: 11 residues. CDR1 SNHLY and CDR2 FYNNEI come from the germline V gene. Trimming stripped 10 bases from V and 6 bases from J, with 13 bases between. The CDR3 here is CATRPGSEQYF. The CDR3 nucleotides read TGTGCCACCCGACCGGGGTCCGAGCAGTACTTC.

The CDR3 nucleotides read TGTGCCAGCAGCGGAACAGTGAACACTGAAGCTTTCTTT. Its translation: CASSGTVNTEAFF. This chain connects TRBV6-5 to TRBJ1-1; D not certain. Germline assignment: CDR1 MNHEY and CDR2 SVGAGI. V lost 6 bases and J lost 0, with 8 bases in between. The CDR3 has 13 residues.